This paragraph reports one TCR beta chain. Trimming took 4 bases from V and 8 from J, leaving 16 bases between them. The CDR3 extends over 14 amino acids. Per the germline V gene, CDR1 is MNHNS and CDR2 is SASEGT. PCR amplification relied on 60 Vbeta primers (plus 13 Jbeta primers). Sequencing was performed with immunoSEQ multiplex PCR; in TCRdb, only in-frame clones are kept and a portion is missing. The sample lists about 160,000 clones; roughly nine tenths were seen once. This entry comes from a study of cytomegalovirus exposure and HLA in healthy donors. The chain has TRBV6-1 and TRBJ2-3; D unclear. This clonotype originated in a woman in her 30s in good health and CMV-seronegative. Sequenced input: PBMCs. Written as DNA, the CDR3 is TGTGCCAGCAGTGGGCCCTCTTGGCAATCTACGCAGTATTTT. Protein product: CASSGPSWQSTQYF.